Each of the 3 T cell receptor beta chains below was sequenced from the same sample in a study of T cell repertoires in cytomegalovirus infection. No cognate antigen is known for these TCRs. One entry per CDR3 protein results from TCRdb running MiXCR on the reads. The table records approximately 910,000 distinct CDR3 sequences, roughly 30% of them present only once. Source: cultured CD8+ T cells from PBMCs, taken from culture after CMV antigen stimulation. The source of these receptors is a human donor in good health (CMV status not recorded). Some clones in this sample may be carry-over from other donors' samples.

The table lists this clonotype with a few counts. V usage is TRBV5-4 and J usage is TRBJ2-3; 10 bases line up with TRBD2. In germline, CDR1 is SGHNT, CDR2 YYREEE (reference sequence). This CDR3 has 19 amino acids. Unmatched junction bases numbered 20, after V lost 6 bases and J lost 4 bases. This chain's CDR3 is CASIPIDSGGAGWADTQYF. Written as DNA, the CDR3 is TGTGCCAGCATCCCCATCGACAGCGGGGGGGCCGGGTGGGCAGATACGCAGTATTTT.

A few counts support this clonotype. The chain employs TRBV18 and TRBJ2-7, with 8 bases matching TRBD2. With V trimmed by 2 bases and J by 2 bases, 8 bases remained unmatched. Per the germline V gene, CDR1 is KGHSH and CDR2 is LQKENI. CDR3 length: 16 amino acids. CDR3 amino acids: CASSPVSSGFTYEQYF. As DNA, the CDR3 is TGTGCCAGCTCACCAGTATCTAGCGGGTTTACCTACGAGCAGTACTTC.

This clonotype was seen more than once but under ten times. This chain connects TRBV27 to TRBJ2-5; 9 nucleotides match TRBD1. Trimming cost V 6 bases and J 2 bases; bases outside gene matches: 13. The CDR3 spans 17 residues. Germline CDR1 MNHEY, CDR2 SMNVEV (reference sequence). CDR3 nucleotide sequence: TGTGCCAGCAGCCGACCTCCGGGACAGGGACTACAAGAGACCCAGTACTTC. Translation gives CASSRPPGQGLQETQYF.